Below, 18 T cell receptor beta chains from the same sample are listed, as sequenced in a study of diagnostic markers for celiac disease. Each CDR3 protein gets one entry in TCRdb, which reprocessed the reads and gives no DNA. The sample's table shows roughly 5,700 distinct CDR3 sequences. Input material: either unsorted cells or a sorted T cell fraction (not recorded which). The receptors shown here come from a human donor. This table probably holds off-target reads from a library built for another chain.

The gene calls are TRBV9 and TRBJ2-1; with no DNA, the TCRdb D assignment of TRBD1 cannot be verified. The CDR3 consists of 13 residues. Germline V gene sequence: CDR1 SGDLS, CDR2 YYNGEE. The chain's CDR3 is CASSPRDYNEQFF.

The chain links TRBV7-9 to TRBJ1-6; TCRdb's D call, TRBD1, is unchecked because there is no DNA. Germline loops: CDR1 SEHNR, CDR2 FQNEAQ (reference sequence). The CDR3 spans 15 residues. The CDR3 loop is CASSLSQGKNSPLHF.

Judged by frequency, this clonotype is medium-sized. The chain joins TRBV12-3 or TRBV12-4 to TRBJ1-2; the D gene TCRdb calls, TRBD1, cannot be checked with no DNA. This CDR3 contains 13 residues. CDR3 protein: CASSFSGGGGYTF.

This clonotype is identified as medium-sized from frequency. The chain employs TRBV20-1 and TRBJ1-2; the TRBD1 assignment by TCRdb is unverifiable without DNA. Germline V gene sequence: CDR1 DFQATT, CDR2 SNEGSKA (reference sequence). CDR3 size: 14 residues. The CDR3 sequence: CSAFTGKTFYGYTF.

This clonotype is medium-sized by frequency. The chain recombines TRBV7-2 with TRBJ1-5. The CDR3 sequence is 13 residues long. Germline CDR1 SGHTA, CDR2 FQGNSA. CDR3 region: CASSSTVGQPQHF.

The chain employs TRBV20-1 and TRBJ1-5. The CDR3 covers 13 residues. CDR1 DFQATT and CDR2 SNEGSKA come from the germline V gene (reference sequence). The CDR3 loop reads CSASTALNQPQHF.

This clonotype counts as medium-sized by frequency. The chain employs TRBV18 and TRBJ2-7; checking the TCRdb D call of TRBD1 is not possible without DNA. CDR1 and CDR2 (germline): KGHSH, LQKENI. The CDR3 extends over 14 amino acids. This CDR3 reads CASSPVTGADEQYF. Together with reference TRBV18 and TRBJ2-7, the CDR3 gives the full variable domain: NAGVMQNPRHLVRRRGQEARLRCSPMKGHSHVYWYRQLPEEGLKFMVYLQKENIIDESGMPKERFSAEFPKEGPSILRIQQVVRGDSAAYFCASSPVTGADEQYFGPGTRLTVT.

This rearrangement joins TRBV18 to TRBJ2-7; no DNA is available, so the TRBD2 call from TCRdb remains unchecked. CDR3 size: 14 residues. The germline V gene has CDR1 KGHSH and CDR2 LQKENI. The CDR3 region is CASSPGTTPHEQYF.

This clonotype counts as medium-sized by frequency. This chain connects TRBV18 to TRBJ1-5; TCRdb indicates TRBD1, and absent DNA this call remains unverified. CDR3 length: 13 amino acids. Germline V gene sequence: CDR1 KGHSH, CDR2 LQKENI. CDR3 in amino acids: CASSPPQGEPQHF.

This clonotype ranks as large in terms of frequency. V usage is TRBV5-1 and J usage is TRBJ1-5; TCRdb reports TRBD1, a call that lacks DNA to check it against. The CDR3 length is 13 residues. Germline values: CDR1 SGHRS, CDR2 YFSETQ. The CDR3 spells CASSLVGHQPQHF.

V and J are TRBV5-1 and TRBJ2-1. The length of the CDR3 is 13 residues. CDR1 and CDR2 (germline): SGHRS, YFSETQ. The CDR3 here is CASSPQIGDEQFF.

By frequency, this clonotype registers medium-sized. The chain recombines TRBV12-3 or TRBV12-4 with TRBJ1-2; the TRBD1 assignment by TCRdb is unverifiable without DNA. The CDR3 totals 14 residues. CDR3 loop: CASSPGGGWFGYTF.

This chain uses TRBV4-3 with TRBJ1-4; TCRdb's D call, TRBD1, is unchecked because there is no DNA. The CDR3 sequence is 15 residues long. CDR1 is LGHNA and CDR2 is YSLEER in the germline V gene. Here the CDR3 reads CASSLSRGGGEKLFF.

CDR3 protein: CASSRGRGAYSNQPQHF. V gene TRBV12-3 or TRBV12-4 combines with J gene TRBJ1-5; there is no DNA to check the TCRdb D call of TRBD1. The CDR3 is 17 residues long.

This clonotype is medium-sized by frequency. The chain links TRBV27 to TRBJ2-1; lacking DNA, the TRBD2 call made by TCRdb goes unchecked. CDR1 is MNHEY, CDR2 SMNVEV, per germline (reference sequence). The CDR3 is 17 amino acids. The chain's CDR3 is CASSLSGTSFSYNEQFF.

In terms of frequency, this clonotype is medium-sized. The chain is built from TRBV2 and TRBJ1-6; TCRdb returns TRBD1, unconfirmable since there is no DNA. The germline V gene encodes CDR1 SNHLY and CDR2 FYNNEI. This CDR3 contains 14 residues. This CDR3 is CASSQGKEYSPLHF.

Frequency places this clonotype as medium-sized. V usage is TRBV2 and J usage is TRBJ1-3; TCRdb's D gene call, TRBD1, goes unchecked for lack of DNA. In germline, CDR1 is SNHLY, CDR2 FYNNEI. CDR3 length: 15 amino acids. This CDR3 is CASSEGVFSGNTIYF.

The V gene is TRBV7-6, the J gene TRBJ2-5; there is no DNA to check the TCRdb D call of TRBD1. Germline lookup yields CDR1 SGHVS and CDR2 FNYEAQ. The CDR3 is 15 amino acids. The CDR3 is CASSFGTGPQETQYF.